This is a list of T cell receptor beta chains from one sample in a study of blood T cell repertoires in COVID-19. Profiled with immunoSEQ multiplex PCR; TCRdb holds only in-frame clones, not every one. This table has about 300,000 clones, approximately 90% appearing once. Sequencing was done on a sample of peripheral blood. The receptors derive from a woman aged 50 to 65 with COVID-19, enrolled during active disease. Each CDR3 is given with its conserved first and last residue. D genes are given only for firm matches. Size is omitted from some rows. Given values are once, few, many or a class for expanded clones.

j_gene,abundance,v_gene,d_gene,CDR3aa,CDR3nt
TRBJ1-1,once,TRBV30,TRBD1,CALRGQGVEAFF,TGTGCCTTGAGGGGACAGGGGGTGGAAGCTTTCTTT
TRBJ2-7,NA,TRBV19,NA,CASSIGGTGSTAYEQYF,TGTGCCAGTAGTATAGGCGGAACAGGGAGCACCGCCTACGAGCAGTACTTC
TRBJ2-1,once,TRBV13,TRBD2,CASSIGTSIHNEQFF,TGTGCCAGCAGCATCGGGACTAGCATCCACAATGAGCAGTTCTTC
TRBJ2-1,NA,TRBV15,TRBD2,CATSRDPTSGSEQFF,TGTGCCACCAGCAGAGATCCGACTAGCGGGAGCGAGCAGTTCTTC
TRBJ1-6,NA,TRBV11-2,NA,CASGGELGSPLHF,TGTGCCAGCGGGGGGGAGCTGGGTTCACCCCTCCACTTT
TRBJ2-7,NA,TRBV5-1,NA,CASSLGGQNPYEQYF,TGCGCCAGCAGCTTGGGGGGGCAGAATCCCTACGAGCAGTACTTC
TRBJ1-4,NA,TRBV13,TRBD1,CASSFRQGREKLFF,TGTGCCAGCAGCTTCCGACAGGGGCGAGAAAAACTGTTTTTT
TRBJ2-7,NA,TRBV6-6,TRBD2,CASSWREGYEQYF,TGTGCCAGCAGTTGGCGGGAGGGGTACGAGCAGTACTTC
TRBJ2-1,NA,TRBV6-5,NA,CASSYSDGGPRNEQFF,TGTGCCAGCAGTTACTCGGACGGGGGTCCCCGCAATGAGCAGTTCTTC
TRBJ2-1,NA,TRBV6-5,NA,CASRKITGVKFF,TGTGCCAGCAGGAAGATTACAGGTGTGAAGTTCTTC
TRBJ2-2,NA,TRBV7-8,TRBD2,CASSPGLGTGELFF,TGTGCCAGCAGCCCCGGACTAGGCACCGGGGAGCTGTTTTTT
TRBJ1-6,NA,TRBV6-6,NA,CASSYGGSPLHF,TGTGCCAGCAGTTACGGAGGTTCACCCCTCCACTTT
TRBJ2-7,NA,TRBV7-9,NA,CASSVYPGSAYEQYF,TGTGCCAGCAGCGTCTATCCGGGTTCGGCCTACGAGCAGTACTTC
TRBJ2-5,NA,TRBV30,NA,CAWSVDDREGQETQYF,TGTGCCTGGAGTGTTGACGACAGAGAAGGACAAGAGACCCAGTACTTC
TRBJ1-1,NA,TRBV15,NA,CATRSRYVTEAFF,TGTGCCACCCGGAGTAGGTACGTCACTGAAGCTTTCTTT
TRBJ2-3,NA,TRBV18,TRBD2,CASSPFGTSGTDTQYF,TGTGCCAGCTCACCGTTTGGGACTAGCGGCACAGATACGCAGTATTTT
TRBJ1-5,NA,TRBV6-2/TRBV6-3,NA,CASSGRHIQPQHF,TGTGCCAGCAGTGGCAGGCATATACAGCCCCAGCATTTT
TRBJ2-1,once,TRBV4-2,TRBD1,CASSRDGAGGNEQFF,TGTGCCAGCAGCCGCGACGGGGCAGGGGGCAATGAGCAGTTCTTC
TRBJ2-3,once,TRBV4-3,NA,CASSQDYTSNTDTQYF,TGCGCCAGCAGCCAAGATTACACTAGCAACACAGATACGCAGTATTTT